A selection of T cell receptor beta chains follows, all from one sample in a study of blood T cells in healthy people across ages. TCRdb recomputed calls from the 5' RACE reads with MiXCR, one row per CDR3 protein. The sample has 700,000 or so distinct CDR3 sequences, 22% seen once. Sequenced material: blood. The receptors stem from an older man in good health. The CDR3 runs from the conserved cysteine through the conserved F or W. The D gene is left open where the match is weak. Only part of the rows carry a size: once, few, many, or a class if the clone is expanded.

cdr3_aa: CSANQVPYEQYF
cdr3_nt: TGCAGTGCTAACCAGGTCCCCTACGAGCAGTACTTC
j_call: TRBJ2-7
d_call: -
v_call: TRBV20-1
clone_size: few

cdr3_aa: CASNLGGSGGTDTQYF
cdr3_nt: TGTGCCAGCAATCTAGGGGGTTCGGGAGGAACAGATACGCAGTATTTT
j_call: TRBJ2-3
d_call: -
v_call: TRBV12-3/TRBV12-4
clone_size: few

cdr3_aa: CASSLDLVYTEAFF
cdr3_nt: TGCGCCAGCAGCTTGGATTTGGTTTACACTGAAGCTTTCTTT
j_call: TRBJ1-1
d_call: -
v_call: TRBV5-1
clone_size: few

cdr3_aa: CASRQGTSYEQYF
cdr3_nt: TGTGCCAGCCGTCAAGGAACATCCTACGAGCAGTACTTC
j_call: TRBJ2-7
d_call: -
v_call: TRBV21-1
clone_size: -

cdr3_aa: CASSPDLGNSPLHF
cdr3_nt: TGTGCCAGCTCACCCGACCTAGGGAATTCACCCCTCCACTTT
j_call: TRBJ1-6
d_call: -
v_call: TRBV18
clone_size: -

cdr3_aa: CASSYSISGSSGTSYEQYF
cdr3_nt: TGTGCCAGCAGTTACTCGATTTCCGGATCGTCAGGTACCTCCTACGAGCAGTACTTC
j_call: TRBJ2-7
d_call: -
v_call: TRBV6-2/TRBV6-3
clone_size: few

cdr3_aa: CASSYAGRSFNEQFF
cdr3_nt: TGTGCCAGCAGTTACGCGGGCCGATCGTTCAATGAGCAGTTCTTC
j_call: TRBJ2-1
d_call: -
v_call: TRBV6-6
clone_size: few

cdr3_aa: CASRSRQSNTEAFF
cdr3_nt: TGTGCCAGCCGATCACGACAGTCTAACACTGAAGCTTTCTTT
j_call: TRBJ1-1
d_call: -
v_call: TRBV6-6
clone_size: -

cdr3_aa: CASSPQGVGQETQYF
cdr3_nt: TGTGCCAGCAGTCCACAGGGGGTTGGGCAAGAGACCCAGTACTTC
j_call: TRBJ2-5
d_call: TRBD1
v_call: TRBV6-2/TRBV6-3
clone_size: few

cdr3_aa: CASSYTRDSYGYTF
cdr3_nt: TGTGCCAGCAGTTACACCCGGGACAGCTATGGCTACACCTTC
j_call: TRBJ1-2
d_call: TRBD1
v_call: TRBV6-5
clone_size: few

cdr3_aa: CASRTGNNYGYTF
cdr3_nt: TGTGCCAGCAGGACAGGGAATAACTATGGCTACACCTTC
j_call: TRBJ1-2
d_call: TRBD1
v_call: TRBV6-5
clone_size: -

cdr3_aa: CSVALAGNTGELFF
cdr3_nt: TGCAGCGTTGCCCTAGCGGGAAACACCGGGGAGCTGTTTTTT
j_call: TRBJ2-2
d_call: TRBD2
v_call: TRBV29-1
clone_size: -

cdr3_aa: CASSQDHGTIYEQYF
cdr3_nt: TGCGCCAGCAGCCAAGATCACGGTACTATATACGAGCAGTACTTC
j_call: TRBJ2-7
d_call: -
v_call: TRBV4-1
clone_size: few

cdr3_aa: CASSLEYQPQHF
cdr3_nt: TGTGCCAGCAGTTTAGAGTATCAGCCCCAGCATTTT
j_call: TRBJ1-5
d_call: -
v_call: TRBV12-3/TRBV12-4
clone_size: few

cdr3_aa: CAWNLVPAGSYGYTF
cdr3_nt: TGTGCCTGGAATTTGGTCCCAGCAGGGTCCTATGGCTACACCTTC
j_call: TRBJ1-2
d_call: -
v_call: TRBV30
clone_size: -

cdr3_aa: CASSMSFRLNYGYTF
cdr3_nt: TGTGCCAGTAGTATGTCCTTCAGGCTTAACTATGGCTACACCTTC
j_call: TRBJ1-2
d_call: -
v_call: TRBV19
clone_size: -

cdr3_aa: CASKTSAEQFF
cdr3_nt: TGTGCCAGCAAAACTAGCGCTGAGCAGTTCTTC
j_call: TRBJ2-1
d_call: TRBD2
v_call: TRBV6-6
clone_size: -

cdr3_aa: CASSLLEGPLVDEQYF
cdr3_nt: TGCGCCAGCAGCTTGTTGGAGGGACCTCTAGTCGACGAGCAGTACTTC
j_call: TRBJ2-7
d_call: -
v_call: TRBV5-1
clone_size: -

cdr3_aa: CASSSIGDRAPINYGYTF
cdr3_nt: TGTGCCAGCAGCTCGATAGGGGACAGGGCGCCGATTAACTATGGCTACACCTTC
j_call: TRBJ1-2
d_call: TRBD1
v_call: TRBV7-2
clone_size: -

cdr3_aa: CSARWTGVSYNEQFF
cdr3_nt: TGCAGTGCCAGATGGACAGGGGTCTCCTACAATGAGCAGTTCTTC
j_call: TRBJ2-1
d_call: TRBD1
v_call: TRBV20-1
clone_size: few

cdr3_aa: CASSLAGGAANEKLFF
cdr3_nt: TGCGCCAGCAGCTTGGCCGGGGGGGCTGCTAATGAAAAACTGTTTTTT
j_call: TRBJ1-4
d_call: -
v_call: TRBV5-1
clone_size: few

cdr3_aa: CASSKQGLLRSGQPQHF
cdr3_nt: TGTGCCAGCAGTAAACAGGGACTCCTTAGGAGCGGTCAGCCCCAGCATTTT
j_call: TRBJ1-5
d_call: -
v_call: TRBV2
clone_size: few

cdr3_aa: CSGGGSDTQYF
cdr3_nt: TGCAGCGGGGGGGGGTCAGATACGCAGTATTTT
j_call: TRBJ2-3
d_call: TRBD2
v_call: TRBV29-1
clone_size: -

cdr3_aa: CSARDARQGNTGELFF
cdr3_nt: TGCAGTGCTAGAGATGCCCGACAGGGGAACACCGGGGAGCTGTTTTTT
j_call: TRBJ2-2
d_call: TRBD1
v_call: TRBV20-1
clone_size: -

cdr3_aa: CAWRGARGYTF
cdr3_nt: TGTGCCTGGAGGGGGGCGCGCGGCTACACCTTC
j_call: TRBJ1-2
d_call: -
v_call: TRBV30
clone_size: few

cdr3_aa: CASSQADRGLGGYTF
cdr3_nt: TGCGCCAGCAGCCAGGCGGACAGGGGGCTGGGTGGCTACACCTTC
j_call: TRBJ1-2
d_call: TRBD1
v_call: TRBV4-3
clone_size: -